This T cell receptor (beta chain) was obtained from a study of early stage breast cancer tumors. The table came from immunoSEQ multiplex PCR; TCRdb's copy has only in-frame clones and leaves some out. Of about 30,000 clones listed, 72% are singletons. There are 14 residues in the CDR3. Germline CDR1 is SGHRS and CDR2 is YFSETQ. Germline trimming cut 4 bases from V and 1 base from J; bases unmatched to any gene: 4. This TCR came from a person aged 45 to 60 with breast cancer. What was sequenced was blood. The chain is built from TRBV5-1 and TRBJ1-1; TRBD1 matches 7 bases. The CDR3 region is CASSLTGTNTEAFF. As DNA, the CDR3 is TGCGCCAGCAGCCTGACAGGGACGAACACTGAAGCTTTCTTT.